This T cell receptor (beta chain) was observed in a study of technical replicates of blood from a handful of donors (dated by TCRdb to 2016 to 2017). As concerns this clone: No antigen is known for it. Base qualities are missing; no much larger clone stands one base away.

Library generation was performed with the immunoSEQ multiplex PCR assay. As stored in TCRdb, this immuneACCESS dataset retains in-frame rearrangements with V and J assigned. A fraction of the clones does not appear; measured against another copy, unresolved V genes explain less than half of the discrepancy, and the remainder lacks a known reason. This sample comprises approximately 51,000 clones, around 93% of them detected only once. About 4% of the sample is in the top ten clones. The specimen was PBMCs. This TCR was sampled from a human donor in good health. Some clones in this sample may be carry-over from other donors' samples.

CDR3 sequence: CASSQEWLAGGNNEQFF. The DNA sequence reads TGCGCCAGCAGCCAAGAATGGCTAGCGGGAGGAAACAATGAGCAGTTCTTC. The chain joins TRBV4-1 to TRBJ2-1; 11 middle bases align to TRBD2. Trimmed from V: 0 bases; trimmed from J: 5 bases; junction bases lacking a gene match: 6. From the cysteine through the phenylalanine, the CDR3 covers 17 amino acids. Left in the record is the CDR3 DNA by itself, 51 bases read in frame from the first base. For CDR1 and CDR2, the germline V gene lists MGHRA and YSYEKL.